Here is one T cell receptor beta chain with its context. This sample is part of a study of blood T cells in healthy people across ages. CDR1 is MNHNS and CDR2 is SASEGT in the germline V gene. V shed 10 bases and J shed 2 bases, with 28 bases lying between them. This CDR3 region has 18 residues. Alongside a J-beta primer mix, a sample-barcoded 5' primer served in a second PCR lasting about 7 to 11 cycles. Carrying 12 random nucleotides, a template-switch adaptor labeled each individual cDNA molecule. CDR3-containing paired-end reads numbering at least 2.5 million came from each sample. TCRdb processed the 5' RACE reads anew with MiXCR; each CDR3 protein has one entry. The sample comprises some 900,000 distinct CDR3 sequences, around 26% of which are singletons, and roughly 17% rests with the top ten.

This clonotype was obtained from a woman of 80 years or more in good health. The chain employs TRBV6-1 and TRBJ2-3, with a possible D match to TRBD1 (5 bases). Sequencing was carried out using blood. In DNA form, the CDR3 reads TGTGCCACCGTCTCCACAAAAGTCCTAGGGGTATTCACAGATACGCAGTATTTT. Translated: CATVSTKVLGVFTDTQYF.